The 16 T cell receptor beta chains given below trace back to one sample, sequenced in a study of CD8 T cells in ankylosing spondylitis. From the 5' RACE reads, TCRdb called clonotypes with MiXCR, one entry per CDR3 protein. The profile shows just over 300,000 distinct CDR3 sequences, more than 20% of them singletons. The sample taken for sequencing was blood, either unsorted or a sorted T cell fraction (not recorded which). The origin of the receptors is a female donor with ankylosing spondylitis or in good health (not recorded which).

This clonotype was recorded many times. The gene calls are TRBV25-1 and TRBJ2-7; D gene ambiguous. V lost 1 base to trimming and J lost 4 bases, with 14 bases between them. This CDR3 has 15 amino acids. Germline V gene data show CDR1 as MGHDK and CDR2 as SYGVNS. CDR3 in DNA: TGTGCCAGCAGTGAATCCGCCCTGACAAAGTACGAGCAGTACTTC. Translating it yields CASSESALTKYEQYF.

This clonotype was found a few times. The J gene is TRBJ2-7, the V gene TRBV20-1, with D possibly being TRBD1 (5 bases). This CDR3 is built from 12 residues. With 3 bases removed from V and 2 bases from J, the gap between germline ends came to 8 bases. Looked up from germline, CDR1 is DFQATT and CDR2 is SNEGSKA (reference sequence). For the CDR3, the DNA is TGCAGTGCTAGTGGGGCGGCCTACGAGCAGTACTTC. Amino acids: CSASGAAYEQYF.

The chain joins TRBV4-3 to TRBJ1-1; D is unresolved. The CDR3 covers 16 residues. Germline-derived CDR1 and CDR2 are LGHNA and YSLEER. V dropped 0 bases and J dropped 0 bases, with 11 bases sitting between them. The CDR3 region has the DNA TGCGCCAGCAGCCAAGACACGGACGGAATGAACACTGAAGCTTTCTTT. It specifies CASSQDTDGMNTEAFF.

This clonotype was counted ten times or more. Germline is not matched at one junction end, which may reflect a read error. The chain has TRBV7-8 and TRBJ2-7; D is tentatively TRBD1 or TRBD2 (6 bases each). The CDR3 loop spans 14 amino acids. The germline CDR1 and CDR2 sequences are SGHVS and FQNEAQ. CDR3 in DNA: TGTGCCAGCAGTTTAGTAGGGGGGCCCTACGAGCAGTACTTC. This sequence encodes CASSLVGGPYEQYF.

The gene calls are TRBV6-2 or TRBV6-3 and TRBJ2-5; no clear D. Germline values: CDR1 MNHEY, CDR2 SVGEGT. The CDR3 spans 11 residues. Trimming removed 6 bases from V and 5 bases from J, with 7 bases in between. In DNA form, the CDR3 reads TGTGCCAGCAGGAGTTTGGAGACCCAGTACTTC. Translation: CASRSLETQYF.

In this sample, this clonotype turned up a few times. V and J are TRBV7-2 and TRBJ2-5, with D unclear. The V and J ends lost 5 bases and 4 bases respectively, with 11 bases between them. In germline, CDR1 is SGHTA, CDR2 FQGNSA. The CDR3 has 13 amino acids. The CDR3 bases are TGTGCCAGCAGCCTTCGGCTGGGAGAGACCCAGTACTTC. This sequence encodes CASSLRLGETQYF.

This clonotype was seen more than once but under ten times. The chain combines TRBV6-5 with TRBJ1-6; 9 positions agree with TRBD1. J was trimmed by 6 bases and V by 2 bases; bases with no gene match: 2. Germline V gene lookup returns CDR1 MNHEY and CDR2 SVGAGI. There are 15 residues in the CDR3. The CDR3, as DNA: TGTGCCAGCAGTTACGTGGACAGGGGTAATTCACCCCTCCACTTT. Amino acids: CASSYVDRGNSPLHF.

V is TRBV18 and J is TRBJ2-3; 7 bases align to TRBD2. CDR1 and CDR2 from the germline V gene are KGHSH and LQKENI. V dropped 2 bases and J dropped 0; count of bases not matched to a gene: 11. The CDR3 has 18 amino acids. The CDR3 DNA reads TGTGCCAGCTCACCAGGTCGTTTCCAGGGAGGGAGCACAGATACGCAGTATTTT. Its protein product is CASSPGRFQGGSTDTQYF.

CDR3 sequence: CSAAGTKNIQYF. The CDR3 DNA follows: TGCAGTGCTGCCGGTACCAAAAACATTCAGTACTTC. This sequence joins TRBV20-1 and TRBJ2-4, with D unclear. V lost 5 bases and J lost 2, with 7 bases in between. This CDR3 comprises 12 residues. Germline V lookup: CDR1 DFQATT, CDR2 SNEGSKA (reference sequence).

This clonotype showed up just a few times. This sequence joins TRBV7-9 and TRBJ1-1; possible D gene TRBD1, 6 bases. The V gene's germline CDR1 is SEHNR and CDR2 FQNEAQ (reference sequence). The CDR3 totals 13 residues. V dropped 10 bases and J dropped 4 bases, with 16 bases sitting between them. Here the CDR3 DNA reads TGTGCCACCACTAGGGGGGCCGGCACTGAAGCTTTCTTT. As protein: CATTRGAGTEAFF.

This clonotype has a count of ten or more. The J gene is TRBJ2-7, the V gene TRBV12-3 or TRBV12-4; D is unresolved. V shed 6 bases and J shed 3 bases, with 9 bases lying between them. The CDR3 loop spans 12 amino acids. CDR3 coding DNA: TGTGCCAGCAGATTCAGAGACTACGAGCAGTACTTC. This sequence encodes CASRFRDYEQYF.

The chain uses TRBV6-2 or TRBV6-3 and TRBJ2-1; the D gene is possibly TRBD2 (5 bases). Per germline, CDR1 MNHEY and CDR2 SVGEGT. The CDR3 is made up of 13 amino acids. The germline V and J ends were trimmed by 4 bases and 5 bases, with 9 bases remaining between them. The CDR3 DNA reads TGTGCCAGCAGTTCCCCCGGGGACAATGAGCAGTTCTTC. It translates to CASSSPGDNEQFF.

The chain has TRBV7-3 and TRBJ1-1; D is perhaps TRBD1 (6 bases). V lost 5 bases and J 3 bases, leaving 10 bases between the germline ends. The CDR3 loop spans 13 amino acids. The germline V gene encodes CDR1 SGHTA and CDR2 FQGTGA. The CDR3 here is CASSIQGHTEAFF. The CDR3 coding sequence is TGTGCCAGCAGCATACAGGGTCACACTGAAGCTTTCTTT.

Remarks on this clonotype: The junction departs from germline at one end; a sequencing error may be responsible. V gene TRBV3-1 combines with J gene TRBJ2-1, with 9 bases lining up with TRBD2. CDR3 length: 19 residues. Germline CDR1 and CDR2: LGHDT and YNNKEL (reference sequence). The CDR3 coding sequence is TGTGCCATCAGCCGGTGGGCGAGCCTACTAGCGGGCCTTTACAATGAGCAGTTCTTC. It yields the protein CAISRWASLLAGLYNEQFF.

The rearrangement links TRBV20-1 to TRBJ2-5; 10 bases map to TRBD2. Germline V gene data show CDR1 as DFQATT and CDR2 as SNEGSKA (reference sequence). The length of the CDR3 is 14 residues. V lost 2 bases and J lost 5; bases outside the gene matches: 5. In DNA form, the CDR3 reads TGCAGTGCTAGACCTAGCGGGAGTGGCGAGACCCAGTACTTC. Amino acid sequence: CSARPSGSGETQYF.

The CDR3 reads CASSQVQGWQFF. CDR3 nucleotide sequence: TGCGCCAGCAGCCAAGTTCAGGGATGGCAGTTCTTC. The V call is TRBV4-3, the J call TRBJ2-1; tentatively, D is TRBD1 (5 bases). V lost 1 base, J lost 12 bases, and 10 bases lay in between. Germline V gives CDR1 LGHNA, CDR2 YSLEER. The CDR3 loop spans 12 amino acids.